The 11 T cell receptor beta chains listed next were all sequenced from one sample in a study of Ad26.COV2.S vaccination and SARS-CoV-2 variants. Treatment reported: 19 received Ad26.COV2.S at low or high dose, single or two shots; about 5 received placebo; per-sample allocation not given. On day 63 after the first injection, vaccine and placebo recipients gave samples. Clones were sequenced by immunoSEQ multiplex PCR, and TCRdb holds only the in-frame ones, with some missing. This repertoire shows 200,000 to 250,000 clones, approximately 87% found once; its top ten account for about 10%. The input for sequencing was peripheral blood, taken in a trial of Ad26.COV2.S vaccine versus placebo. The receptors were gathered from a person between 18 and 65 years old who received the Ad26.COV2.S COVID-19 vaccine or a placebo.

This clone was counted once. The CDR3 nucleotides read TGTGCCAGTAGTATCGAGGGGGCCCCCACAGCCTACTACGAGCAGTACTTC. This gives the protein CASSIEGAPTAYYEQYF. The rearrangement uses TRBV19 and TRBJ2-7; 7 bases are a match to TRBD1. V shed 3 bases, J shed 3 bases, and the junction held 14 bases outside the gene matches. Germline CDR1 LNHDA, CDR2 SQIVND (reference sequence). The CDR3 is made up of 17 amino acids.

The chain is built from TRBV7-6 and TRBJ2-1; 7 bases fit TRBD2. The CDR3 contains 15 residues. J was trimmed by 0 bases and V by 4 bases; bases with no gene match: 3. The germline CDR1 and CDR2 sequences are SGHVS and FNYEAQ. CDR3 bases: TGTGCCAGCAGCTCGGGCGGGGGCTCCTACAATGAGCAGTTCTTC. It specifies CASSSGGGSYNEQFF.

The V and J genes are TRBV14 and TRBJ2-1; D may be TRBD2 (6 bases). The V gene lost 0 bases and the J gene lost 3 bases, with 18 bases spanning the gap. The CDR3 consists of 18 residues. Germline-derived CDR1 and CDR2 are SGHDN and FVKESK. This CDR3 is CASSQDGGKGGLYNEQFF. CDR3 in DNA: TGTGCCAGCAGCCAAGATGGGGGGAAGGGCGGACTCTACAATGAGCAGTTCTTC. Supplemented by reference TRBV14 and TRBJ2-1, the full variable domain reads EAGVTQFPSHSVIEKGQTVTLRCDPISGHDNLYWYRRVMGKEIKFLLHFVKESKQDESGMPNNRFLAERTGGTYSTLKVQPAELEDSGVYFCASSQDGGKGGLYNEQFFGPGTRLTVL.

The V call is TRBV18, the J call TRBJ1-1; the D is unclear. The germline gives CDR1 KGHSH, CDR2 LQKENI. V was cut by 3 bases and J by 3 bases, with 11 bases left in between. The CDR3 sequence is 14 residues long. CDR3 nucleotide sequence: TGTGCCAGCTCACCCCAAGAAGGGCACACTGAAGCTTTCTTT. Its protein is CASSPQEGHTEAFF.

This clone was seen only a few times. V and J are TRBV28 and TRBJ1-2; no clear D gene. Deletions cut 2 bases from V and 4 bases from J, with 8 bases between. The CDR3 is 13 residues long. The germline V gene has CDR1 MDHEN and CDR2 SYDVKM. The CDR3 coding sequence is TGTGCCAGCAGTTTAGAGGGTGGCTATGGCTACACCTTC. Translating gives CASSLEGGYGYTF.

The chain couples TRBV4-3 to TRBJ1-1; a weak D match, TRBD1 (5 bases). CDR1 and CDR2 (germline): LGHNA, YSLEER. V lost 0 bases to trimming and J lost 0 bases, with 11 bases between them. This CDR3 spans 16 amino acids. The CDR3 DNA is TGCGCCAGCAGCCAAGATCCTGGGGGTGTGAACACTGAAGCTTTCTTT. Its protein product is CASSQDPGGVNTEAFF.

The rearrangement uses TRBV30 and TRBJ2-7; D is unresolved. The CDR3 covers 14 residues. V was trimmed by 3 bases and J by 0 bases, leaving 12 bases between them. Germline CDR1 is GTSNPN and CDR2 is SVGIG (reference sequence). The CDR3 is CAWRWAGTSYEQYF. The CDR3 DNA sequence: TGTGCCTGGAGATGGGCAGGTACCTCCTACGAGCAGTACTTC.

The genes are TRBV4-1 and TRBJ2-7, with 9 bases fitting TRBD2. The germline gives CDR1 MGHRA, CDR2 YSYEKL. The CDR3 loop spans 15 amino acids. J lost 2 bases, V lost 1 base, and 3 bases had no gene match. The CDR3 DNA sequence: TGCGCCAGCAGCCAAGGTCTAGCGGGGACCTACGAGCAGTACTTC. Protein product: CASSQGLAGTYEQYF.

This chain uses TRBV28 with TRBJ2-2, with D possibly called TRBD1 or TRBD2 (5 bases each). This CDR3 is 12 amino acids long. With 5 bases removed from V and 6 bases from J, the gap between germline ends came to 7 bases. Germline V gene lookup returns CDR1 MDHEN and CDR2 SYDVKM. The DNA for the CDR3 is TGTGCCAGCAGTCCGGGACCCGGGGAGCTGTTTTTT. This encodes CASSPGPGELFF.

The gene calls are TRBV10-3 and TRBJ2-2; 14 bases are a match to TRBD2. Germline loops: CDR1 ENHRY, CDR2 SYGVKD. Trimming at V came to 9 bases and at J to 5 bases, leaving 2 bases not matched to a gene. The CDR3 has 14 amino acids. The chain's CDR3 is CAIGTSGRTGELFF. The CDR3 DNA is TGTGCCATAGGGACTAGCGGGAGAACCGGGGAGCTGTTTTTT.

The V call is TRBV18, the J call TRBJ1-5; weak D call: TRBD1 (5 bases). V was clipped by 0 bases and J by 0 bases, with 9 bases between them. The CDR3 spans 16 residues. CDR1 is KGHSH and CDR2 is LQKENI in the germline V gene. CDR3 nucleotides: TGTGCCAGCTCACCACCGGGGGGAAATAGCAATCAGCCCCAGCATTTT. It translates to CASSPPGGNSNQPQHF.